One sample yielded the 28 T cell receptor beta chains listed below, sequenced in a study of vaccination and CD4 T cells after COVID-19. With the Oncomine TCR Beta short-read assay, DNA from cultured CD4+ T cells was sequenced. MiXCR was run by TCRdb on the PCR reads, yielding one entry per CDR3 protein. In the table there are about 14,000 distinct CDR3 sequences, 65% to 80% of which are singletons. These TCRs are of unknown antigen specificity. Specified treatment: roughly 10-day PBMC culture with coronavirus spike peptide pools or control peptides (ViraFEST assay). Sequencing was performed on CD4+ T cells from blood, cultured in vitro. The receptors stem from a human donor who had recovered from COVID-19.

On this clonotype itself: At one end, the junction sequence differs from germline, possibly due to a read error. The V call is TRBV7-8, the J call TRBJ2-1, with D perhaps TRBD2 (6 bases). This CDR3 spans 13 amino acids. Looked up from germline, CDR1 is SGHVS and CDR2 is FQNEAQ. In nucleotides, the CDR3 is TGTGCCAGCAGCTTAGTTGGGACTTTCGAACCCCTGTTC. Its translation is CASSLVGTFEPLF.

The V call is TRBV28, the J call TRBJ2-7, with 10 bases lining up with TRBD2. Per the germline V gene, CDR1 is MDHEN and CDR2 is SYDVKM. The CDR3 is 15 amino acids. The V segment lost 3 bases and the J segment 2 bases; nucleotides outside the gene matches: 4. CDR3 amino acids: CASSLAAGGTYEQYF. In nucleotides, the CDR3 is TGTGCCAGCAGTTTGGCAGCGGGGGGGACCTACGAGCAGTACTTC.

The chain has TRBV29-1 and TRBJ2-7, with D tentatively TRBD1 or TRBD2 (7 bases each). This CDR3 comprises 13 residues. CDR1 and CDR2 (germline): SQVTM, ANQGSEA. Trimming stripped 7 bases from V and 3 bases from J, with 16 bases between. The CDR3 region is CSARQGGIYEQYF. The CDR3 bases are TGCAGCGCCCGACAGGGAGGGATCTACGAGCAGTACTTC.

The V gene is TRBV20-1, the J gene TRBJ2-7, with D tentatively TRBD1 or TRBD2 (6 bases each). The ends were cut back, 5 bases at V and 4 bases at J, with 12 bases in the middle. The CDR3 runs 12 residues. Germline CDR1 and CDR2: DFQATT and SNEGSKA (reference sequence). The DNA for the CDR3 is TGCAGTGCTCGGGGGCAGTTTTACGAGCAGTACTTC. Protein: CSARGQFYEQYF.

The chain is built from TRBV6-1 and TRBJ2-7; TRBD1 is a possible D gene (5 bases). The CDR3 runs to 17 residues. V was cut by 8 bases and J by 1 base, with 24 bases left in between. Germline assignment: CDR1 MNHNS and CDR2 SASEGT. The CDR3 coding sequence is TGTGCCAGCTCTGCCAATTCTCTAGGACAAACTTCCTACGAGCAGTACTTC. Protein sequence: CASSANSLGQTSYEQYF.

The rearrangement links TRBV6-2 or TRBV6-3 to TRBJ1-1, with D possibly being TRBD1 (6 bases). The CDR3 covers 14 residues. CDR1 is MNHEY and CDR2 is SVGEGT in the germline V gene. V lost 7 bases and J 2 bases, leaving 14 bases between the germline ends. The CDR3 reads CASTGGPINTEAFF. CDR3 bases: TGTGCCAGCACCGGGGGCCCAATTAACACTGAAGCTTTCTTT.

This chain uses TRBV6-1 with TRBJ2-2; 7 nucleotides align to TRBD2. The CDR3 length is 15 residues. The V segment lost 8 bases and the J segment 4 bases; nucleotides outside the gene matches: 10. Germline values: CDR1 MNHNS, CDR2 SASEGT. The CDR3 bases are TGTGCCAGCGGACCAGGACTAGTGAGCACCGGGGAGCTGTTTTTT. Its protein product is CASGPGLVSTGELFF.

This chain joins TRBV29-1 and TRBJ1-1; 9 bases agree with TRBD1. This CDR3 comprises 13 residues. Germline loops: CDR1 SQVTM, CDR2 ANQGSEA. CDR3 in DNA: TGCAGTGCACAGGGGGCCCCGAACACTGAAGCTTTCTTT. This gives the protein CSAQGAPNTEAFF.

This clonotype came up once. The chain is built from TRBV11-2 and TRBJ1-6, with D perhaps matching TRBD1 (5 bases). The CDR3 has 16 amino acids. Germline lookup yields CDR1 SGHAT and CDR2 FQNNGV. V was clipped by 6 bases and J by 7 bases, with 19 bases between them. The CDR3 DNA reads TGTGCCAGCAGTCAAAGGGGCGCCCACTCGAATTCACCCCTCCACTTT. It specifies CASSQRGAHSNSPLHF.

The V gene is TRBV6-1, the J gene TRBJ1-2, with TRBD1 identical over 8 bases. The CDR3 length is 12 residues. Trimming took 7 bases from V and 6 from J; bases not matched to a gene: 4. The V gene's germline CDR1 is MNHNS and CDR2 SASEGT. The CDR3 DNA follows: TGTGCCAGCACAAAACAGGGGGATGGCTACACCTTC. Translating it yields CASTKQGDGYTF.

In this sample, this clonotype turned up once. The germline gene is not matched at one end of the junction; a read error may be the cause. The gene calls are TRBV7-2 and TRBJ1-4, with 7 positions matching TRBD1. CDR1 is SGHTA, CDR2 FQGNSA, per germline. The CDR3 runs 18 residues. For the CDR3, the DNA is TGCGCCAGCAGCCAAGCCCGGCACAGGGGTGGGACTAATGAAAAACTGTTTTTT. Encoded protein: CASSQARHRGGTNEKLFF. Full variable domain (rest looked up from reference TRBV7-2 and TRBJ1-4): GAGVSQSPSNKVTEKGKDVELRCDPISGHTALYWYRQSLGQGLEFLIYFQGNSAPDKSGLPSDRFSAERTGGSVSTLTIQRTQQEDSAVYLCASSQARHRGGTNEKLFFGSGTQLSVL.

The chain recombines TRBV11-2 with TRBJ1-1, with 8 bases that match TRBD1. Germline values: CDR1 SGHAT, CDR2 FQNNGV. The V segment lost 3 bases and the J segment 1 base; nucleotides outside the gene matches: 10. This CDR3 is built from 17 residues. The DNA for the CDR3 is TGTGCCAGCAGCTTCAACCCGGACAGGGTCCAGAACACTGAAGCTTTCTTT. Translating it yields CASSFNPDRVQNTEAFF.

A single count supports this clonotype. V and J are TRBV7-2 and TRBJ2-2; 8 bases match TRBD1. This CDR3 contains 14 residues. The V gene end was trimmed by 5 bases and the J gene end by 9 bases; junction bases not matched to a gene: 8. Germline lookup yields CDR1 SGHTA and CDR2 FQGNSA. The CDR3 nucleotides read TGTGCCAGCAGCCTGGACAGGGTGGATCGGGAGCTGTTTTTT. Residues: CASSLDRVDRELFF.

The chain combines TRBV28 with TRBJ2-7; 9 bases are shared with TRBD1. V dropped 4 bases and J dropped 5; count of bases not matched to a gene: 9. CDR3 length: 15 residues. Germline V gene data show CDR1 as MDHEN and CDR2 as SYDVKM. The CDR3 DNA follows: TGTGCCAGCAGTTACCAGGACAGGGGAAGTGACGAGCAGTACTTC. Translating it yields CASSYQDRGSDEQYF.

The chain has TRBV7-2 and TRBJ1-2; tentative D call: TRBD1 (6 bases). V lost 5 bases and J lost 4, with 14 bases in between. This CDR3 contains 14 residues. Germline V gene data show CDR1 as SGHTA and CDR2 as FQGNSA. The DNA of the CDR3 is TGTGCCAGCAGCCACAGGGCATCAACCTATGGCTACACCTTC. As protein: CASSHRASTYGYTF.

This chain connects TRBV6-1 to TRBJ2-7; D might be TRBD1 (6 bases). From germline, CDR1 is MNHNS and CDR2 SASEGT. The length of the CDR3 is 14 residues. CDR3 loop: CIGPSRTVTYEQYF. The CDR3 bases are TGTATCGGCCCGAGCCGGACAGTCACCTACGAGCAGTACTTC.

The chain has TRBV7-3 and TRBJ2-5; D may be TRBD1 (6 bases). The CDR3 is made up of 15 amino acids. The V gene lost 0 bases and the J gene lost 5 bases, with 13 bases spanning the gap. CDR1 SGHTA and CDR2 FQGTGA come from the germline V gene. The CDR3 DNA is TGTGCCAGCAGCTTAACTCGGACAGTCGGGGAGACCCAGTACTTC. It is translated as CASSLTRTVGETQYF.

The chain carries TRBV27 and TRBJ1-2, with TRBD1 matching over 9 bases. The CDR3 totals 17 residues. Germline lookup yields CDR1 MNHEY and CDR2 SMNVEV (reference sequence). After removal of 3 bases from V and 1 base from J, the junction contained 9 bases not matched to a gene. The CDR3 coding sequence is TGTGCCAGCAGTTTCAGGGGACAGGGAACATTTAACTATGGCTACACCTTC. Its protein product is CASSFRGQGTFNYGYTF.

This clonotype was counted once. The rearrangement joins TRBV30 to TRBJ2-5; 11 bases are shared with TRBD1. The germline V gene has CDR1 GTSNPN and CDR2 SVGIG (reference sequence). J was trimmed by 4 bases and V by 6 bases; bases with no gene match: 4. CDR3 length: 13 amino acids. The CDR3, as DNA: TGTGCCTGCGGGGACAGGGGGTTAGAGACCCAGTACTTC. This translates into CACGDRGLETQYF. Full variable domain (remainder filled in from reference TRBV30 and TRBJ2-5): SQTIHQWPATLVQPVGSPLSLECTVEGTSNPNLYWYRQAAGRGLQLLFYSVGIGQISSEVPQNLSASRPQDRQFILSSKKLLLSDSGFYLCACGDRGLETQYFGPGTRLLVL.

This clonotype rates as large. The chain has TRBV7-3 and TRBJ1-2; D may be TRBD1 (6 bases). Trimming shortened V by 5 bases and J by 8 bases, and 15 bases separated the two germline ends. The CDR3 length is 13 residues. The germline gives CDR1 SGHTA, CDR2 FQGTGA. CDR3: CASSPGGGGGYTF. The CDR3 DNA follows: TGTGCCAGCAGCCCTGGCGGGGGCGGGGGCTACACCTTC.

A single count supports this clonotype. The genes are TRBV20-1 and TRBJ1-1; D is possibly TRBD1 (5 bases). Germline V gene lookup returns CDR1 DFQATT and CDR2 SNEGSKA (reference sequence). V dropped 0 bases and J dropped 4 bases, with 18 bases sitting between them. This CDR3 comprises 16 residues. CDR3 nucleotide sequence: TGCAGTGCTAGAGATATGGGGACCCGAGTGGGCACTGAAGCTTTCTTT. Its translation: CSARDMGTRVGTEAFF.

CDR3 nucleotide sequence: TGTGCCATCAGCGACGGGACAGGGGTCCAGCCCCAGCATTTT. This encodes CAISDGTGVQPQHF. The V call is TRBV10-3, the J call TRBJ1-5; 10 bases align to TRBD1. Per the germline V gene, CDR1 is ENHRY and CDR2 is SYGVKD. The junction had 6 bases not matched to a gene; V was cut back by 6 bases and J by 7 bases. This CDR3 comprises 14 residues.

The CDR3 DNA sequence: TGCAGTGCTACGAACGACAGGGGGCTGAGCTCCTACGAGCAGTACTTC. It yields the protein CSATNDRGLSSYEQYF. V is TRBV20-1 and J is TRBJ2-7, with 10 bases aligning to TRBD1. The CDR3 runs to 16 residues. Germline V CDR1 and CDR2: DFQATT, SNEGSKA (reference sequence). V was pared by 4 bases and J by 0 bases, with 9 bases of the junction left unmatched.

This chain connects TRBV6-2 or TRBV6-3 to TRBJ1-6; no clear D gene. The germline V gene encodes CDR1 MNHEY and CDR2 SVGEGT. This CDR3 spans 14 amino acids. Between the trimmed V and J ends, which lost 6 bases and 11 bases, there was a span of 17 bases. This CDR3 is CASSRAPHRTPLHF. For the CDR3, the DNA is TGTGCCAGCAGCCGGGCCCCCCATCGGACACCCCTCCACTTT.

This clonotype rates as medium-sized. The V gene is TRBV7-2, the J gene TRBJ1-1; D gene ambiguous. Per germline, CDR1 SGHTA and CDR2 FQGNSA. The CDR3 spans 13 residues. Trimming shortened V by 5 bases and J by 6 bases, and 13 bases separated the two germline ends. CDR3 bases: TGTGCCAGCAGCCGGGCCAACGGGCCTGAAGCTTTCTTT. Translating gives CASSRANGPEAFF. Full variable domain (rest looked up from reference TRBV7-2 and TRBJ1-1): GAGVSQSPSNKVTEKGKDVELRCDPISGHTALYWYRQSLGQGLEFLIYFQGNSAPDKSGLPSDRFSAERTGGSVSTLTIQRTQQEDSAVYLCASSRANGPEAFFGQGTRLTVV.

This chain connects TRBV24-1 to TRBJ2-3; 11 bases line up with TRBD2. This CDR3 comprises 18 residues. Per germline, CDR1 KGHDR and CDR2 SFDVKD. V lost 3 bases to trimming and J lost 5 bases; unmatched junction nucleotides: 12. This CDR3 reads CATSDDGGLAGGEDTQYF. The CDR3 DNA sequence: TGTGCCACCAGTGATGATGGGGGATTAGCGGGAGGGGAAGATACGCAGTATTTT.

The chain has TRBV5-5 and TRBJ1-1; D gene uncertain. CDR1 and CDR2 (germline): SGHKS, YYEKEE (reference sequence). V was shortened by 0 bases and J by 6 bases, with 6 bases between the two germline ends. This CDR3 spans 12 amino acids. This chain's CDR3 is CASSLEKSEAFF. The CDR3 region has the DNA TGTGCCAGCAGCTTGGAGAAGTCTGAAGCTTTCTTT.

This chain joins TRBV18 and TRBJ1-2; a possible D gene is TRBD1 (6 bases). The germline gives CDR1 KGHSH, CDR2 LQKENI. The V end was cut by 3 bases, the J end by 6 bases, with 14 bases between. The CDR3 totals 14 residues. The CDR3 is CASSPVDTGHGYTF. As DNA, the CDR3 is TGTGCCAGCTCACCCGTCGACACAGGGCATGGCTACACCTTC. The variable domain in full, completed from reference TRBV18 and TRBJ1-2, reads NAGVMQNPRHLVRRRGQEARLRCSPMKGHSHVYWYRQLPEEGLKFMVYLQKENIIDESGMPKERFSAEFPKEGPSILRIQQVVRGDSAAYFCASSPVDTGHGYTFGSGTRLTVV.